A single sample gave rise to the 31 T cell receptor beta chains below, sequenced in a study of regulatory dendritic cells for organ transplantation. Profiled with immunoSEQ multiplex PCR; TCRdb holds only in-frame clones, not every one. Here the sample spans fewer than 13,000 clones, around two thirds being singletons. Sequenced material: memory CD8+ T cells from blood. Subset given: CD45RO+ memory T cells. These receptors were obtained from a human donor in good health.

The chain employs TRBV30 and TRBJ1-1; D not certain. This CDR3 is built from 14 residues. From germline, CDR1 is GTSNPN and CDR2 SVGIG (reference sequence). V dropped 2 bases and J dropped 0 bases, with 10 bases sitting between them. The CDR3: CAWSFRQLNTEAFF. CDR3 DNA sequence: TGTGCCTGGAGTTTTCGGCAATTGAACACTGAAGCTTTCTTT.

This chain links TRBV7-6 with TRBJ2-1; the match to TRBD2 covers 8 bases. The junction had 9 bases not matched to a gene; V was cut back by 6 bases and J by 5 bases. The CDR3 sequence is 15 residues long. Germline V gives CDR1 SGHVS, CDR2 FNYEAQ. DNA for the CDR3: TGTGCCAGCAGTCTTCTAGCGGGCTTGAACAATGAGCAGTTCTTC. Protein product: CASSLLAGLNNEQFF.

This clone was counted a few times. V and J are TRBV28 and TRBJ2-2; D may correspond to TRBD1 or TRBD2 (5 bases each). The germline V gene encodes CDR1 MDHEN and CDR2 SYDVKM. V lost 3 bases and J lost 3, with 11 bases in between. The length of the CDR3 is 15 residues. The CDR3 nucleotides read TGTGCCAGCAGTTTCATGGGGGTCTACACCGGGGAGCTGTTTTTT. Protein product: CASSFMGVYTGELFF. Full variable domain (remainder filled in from reference TRBV28 and TRBJ2-2): DVKVTQSSRYLVKRTGEKVFLECVQDMDHENMFWYRQDPGLGLRLIYFSYDVKMKEKGDIPEGYSVSREKKERFSLILESASTNQTSMYLCASSFMGVYTGELFFGEGSRLTVL.

Sample share makes this clone medium-sized. This chain connects TRBV28 to TRBJ2-7; 7 bases line up with TRBD1. This CDR3 region has 14 residues. J gave up 4 bases and V 5 bases, and 8 bases lay outside the gene matches. The germline CDR1 and CDR2 sequences are MDHEN and SYDVKM. The CDR3 DNA sequence: TGTGCCAGCAGTCCGACAGGGTCCGCGTACGAGCAGTACTTC. Amino acids: CASSPTGSAYEQYF. Complete variable domain (other parts from reference TRBV28 and TRBJ2-7): DVKVTQSSRYLVKRTGEKVFLECVQDMDHENMFWYRQDPGLGLRLIYFSYDVKMKEKGDIPEGYSVSREKKERFSLILESASTNQTSMYLCASSPTGSAYEQYFGPGTRLTVT.

J is TRBJ2-2 and V is TRBV5-4; 10 positions agree with TRBD2. The germline CDR1 and CDR2 sequences are SGHNT and YYREEE (reference sequence). Germline trimming cut 3 bases from V and 4 bases from J; bases unmatched to any gene: 18. The CDR3 loop spans 20 amino acids. The CDR3 protein is CASSSMSRLAGARGTGELFF. Written as DNA, the CDR3 is TGTGCCAGCAGCTCGATGTCTCGGCTAGCGGGGGCAAGAGGCACCGGGGAGCTGTTTTTT.

Within the sample, this clone is medium-sized. The genes are TRBV15 and TRBJ2-3, with D possibly TRBD2 on 5 matching bases. The CDR3 spans 15 residues. V lost 1 base and J 0 bases, leaving 8 bases between the germline ends. CDR1 and CDR2 from the germline V gene are LNHNV and YYDKDF (reference sequence). The CDR3: CATSRVRESTDTQYF. The DNA for the CDR3 is TGTGCCACCAGCAGAGTTAGGGAGAGCACAGATACGCAGTATTTT.

The chain recombines TRBV7-6 with TRBJ2-1; D not certain. The V end lost 4 bases, the J end lost 3 bases, and 7 bases lay between the germline ends. The CDR3 contains 13 residues. From germline, CDR1 is SGHVS and CDR2 FNYEAQ. The CDR3 bases are TGTGCCAGCAGCTCGAGACTCTACAATGAGCAGTTCTTC. Its protein is CASSSRLYNEQFF. Based on the CDR3 plus reference TRBV7-6 and TRBJ2-1, the full variable domain is GAGVSQSPRYKVTKRGQDVALRCDPISGHVSLYWYRQALGQGPEFLTYFNYEAQQDKSGLPNDRFSAERPEGSISTLTIQRTEQRDSAMYRCASSSRLYNEQFFGPGTRLTVL.

Written as DNA, the CDR3 is TGTGCCAGCAGGTCATCCCTGAAGCGGGAAGCTTTCTTT. This gives the protein CASRSSLKREAFF. V usage is TRBV9 and J usage is TRBJ1-1; the D is unclear. CDR3 length equals 13 residues. CDR1 is SGDLS and CDR2 is YYNGEE in the germline V gene. V lost 5 bases, J lost 8 bases, and 16 bases lay in between. The whole variable domain, filled in from reference TRBV9 and TRBJ1-1, reads DSGVTQTPKHLITATGQRVTLRCSPRSGDLSVYWYQQSLDQGLQFLIQYYNGEERAKGNILERFSAQQFPDLHSELNLSSLELGDSALYFCASRSSLKREAFFGQGTRLTVV.

This chain links TRBV4-1 with TRBJ2-7; TRBD2 aligns across 15 bases. J gave up 2 bases and V 3 bases, and 8 bases lay outside the gene matches. CDR1 and CDR2 from the germline V gene are MGHRA and YSYEKL. This CDR3 region has 18 residues. CDR3 region: CASSQTGTSGGLTYEQYF. The CDR3 coding sequence is TGCGCCAGCAGCCAGACCGGGACTAGCGGGGGGTTAACCTACGAGCAGTACTTC.

In DNA, the CDR3 is TGTGCCAGCAGCCCCCTCCTCGAGACGACGCAGTATTTT. Protein product: CASSPLLETTQYF. V and J are TRBV11-2 and TRBJ2-3; D gene unclear. CDR1 and CDR2 from the germline V gene are SGHAT and FQNNGV. V dropped 5 bases and J dropped 9 bases, with 15 bases sitting between them. The CDR3 is made up of 13 amino acids.

This clone is classed as large. The chain uses TRBV6-1 and TRBJ2-7; 7 bases match TRBD2. V was clipped by 6 bases and J by 3 bases; unmatched bases: 2. This CDR3 has 12 residues. Germline V CDR1 and CDR2: MNHNS, SASEGT. The CDR3 is CASRSGVYEQYF. CDR3 DNA sequence: TGTGCCAGCAGGAGCGGGGTCTACGAGCAGTACTTC.

The chain joins TRBV27 to TRBJ2-7; D is ambiguous. CDR1 is MNHEY and CDR2 is SMNVEV in the germline V gene (reference sequence). The V and J ends lost 0 bases and 5 bases respectively, with 11 bases between them. CDR3 size: 14 residues. CDR3 protein: CASSLSTVRHEQYF. The CDR3 DNA reads as TGTGCCAGCAGTTTATCCACAGTCCGGCACGAGCAGTACTTC.

The V call is TRBV27, the J call TRBJ2-1; TRBD2 might be the D (6 bases). The CDR3 sequence is 16 residues long. Trimming left V 6 bases short and J 0 bases short, with 15 bases between. Germline lookup yields CDR1 MNHEY and CDR2 SMNVEV (reference sequence). DNA for the CDR3: TGTGCCAGCAGGGACGGGGGTGGAAGCTCCTACAATGAGCAGTTCTTC. This codes for CASRDGGGSSYNEQFF.

The gene calls are TRBV6-6 and TRBJ2-7, with D unclear. V gave up 10 bases and J gave up 1 base, with 11 bases separating them. Germline V gene data show CDR1 as MNHNY and CDR2 as SVGAGI (reference sequence). CDR3 length: 12 amino acids. The CDR3 region has the DNA TGTGCCACCAGCCCAGGTTCCTACGAGCAGTACTTC. Protein: CATSPGSYEQYF.

In this sample, this clone is medium-sized (0.01 to 0.1%). The rearrangement uses TRBV5-8 and TRBJ1-2; 7 bases agree with TRBD1. The CDR3 is 17 residues long. Looked up from germline, CDR1 is SGHTS and CDR2 is YDEGEE. With 2 bases clipped from V and 2 bases from J, the junction kept 12 bases outside the gene matches. The DNA of the CDR3 is TGTGCCAGCAGCTTTCGGGGAAGACGGGACAGCAACTATGGCTACACCTTC. Protein: CASSFRGRRDSNYGYTF. The variable domain in full, with the rest retrieved from reference TRBV5-8 and TRBJ1-2, is EAGVTQSPTHLIKTRGQQATLRCSPISGHTSVYWYQQALGLGLQFLLWYDEGEERNRGNFPPRFSGRQFPNYSSELNVNALELEDSALYLCASSFRGRRDSNYGYTFGSGTRLTVV.

The V gene is TRBV29-1, the J gene TRBJ2-7; no clear D. The length of the CDR3 is 11 residues. V lost 5 bases to trimming and J lost 3 bases, with 8 bases between them. Germline values: CDR1 SQVTM, CDR2 ANQGSEA. The CDR3 here is CSVSSGYEQYF. The DNA for the CDR3 is TGCAGCGTTTCCTCAGGCTACGAGCAGTACTTC.

A few counts support this clone. The rearrangement joins TRBV6-1 to TRBJ2-3; 8 bases are a match to TRBD2. The V gene's germline CDR1 is MNHNS and CDR2 SASEGT. The ends lost 4 bases at V and 6 bases at J; junction bases unmatched: 9. This CDR3 has 15 amino acids. The CDR3 loop is CASSAGAGGSDTQYF. The CDR3 DNA is TGTGCCAGCAGTGCTGGGGCGGGAGGATCGGATACGCAGTATTTT.

The CDR3, as DNA: TGTGCCAGCAGCCACGGTTCTGGGTCAGATACGCAGTATTTT. Residues: CASSHGSGSDTQYF. The J gene is TRBJ2-3, the V gene TRBV4-2; D gene unclear. Germline V lookup: CDR1 LGHNA, CDR2 YNFKEQ. The CDR3 totals 14 residues. V gave up 3 bases and J gave up 4 bases, with 11 bases separating them.

The chain has TRBV5-1 and TRBJ2-3; no clear D gene. This CDR3 comprises 15 residues. Germline-derived CDR1 and CDR2 are SGHRS and YFSETQ. V gave up 2 bases and J gave up 2 bases, with 12 bases separating them. CDR3 bases: TGCGCCAGCAGCTTTGTCGCAGTTAACACAGATACGCAGTATTTT. It specifies CASSFVAVNTDTQYF.

The chain recombines TRBV14 with TRBJ1-1; 8 positions agree with TRBD1. The CDR3 runs to 20 residues. Looked up from germline, CDR1 is SGHDN and CDR2 is FVKESK. The V segment lost 1 base and the J segment 6 bases; nucleotides outside the gene matches: 22. The CDR3 DNA follows: TGTGCCAGCAGCCAAGTGGGTATGTTGGGACAGGTTTTTCCTGACGCTGAAGCTTTCTTT. Amino acid sequence: CASSQVGMLGQVFPDAEAFF.

The V gene is TRBV9, the J gene TRBJ1-5, with TRBD1 identical over 7 bases. CDR1 is SGDLS, CDR2 YYNGEE, per germline. V was pared by 5 bases and J by 6 bases, with 5 bases of the junction left unmatched. CDR3 length equals 13 residues. CDR3 amino acids: CASSGTEGQPQHF. CDR3 nucleotide sequence: TGTGCCAGCAGTGGGACAGAAGGTCAGCCCCAGCATTTT.

This clone was found a few times. J is TRBJ1-4 and V is TRBV29-1, with 10 bases identical to TRBD1. Germline loops: CDR1 SQVTM, CDR2 ANQGSEA. The CDR3 runs 14 residues. V dropped 7 bases and J dropped 2; count of bases not matched to a gene: 4. The CDR3 DNA sequence: TGCAGCGCTGGACAGGGGGGGACTAATGAAAAACTGTTTTTT. Its protein product is CSAGQGGTNEKLFF.

This clone has only a few counts. This chain uses TRBV19 with TRBJ2-3; TRBD1 aligns across 7 bases. CDR1 LNHDA and CDR2 SQIVND come from the germline V gene (reference sequence). The CDR3 length is 14 residues. Unmatched junction bases numbered 9, after V lost 3 bases and J lost 9 bases. In DNA form, the CDR3 reads TGTGCCAGTAGTATCGGGGTACAGGGGATGACGCAGTATTTT. Translated: CASSIGVQGMTQYF.

The J gene is TRBJ2-3, the V gene TRBV7-9; D not resolved. This CDR3 has 16 amino acids. Germline-derived CDR1 and CDR2 are SEHNR and FQNEAQ (reference sequence). Deletions cut 4 bases from V and 6 bases from J, with 20 bases between. The CDR3 nucleotides read TGTGCCAGCAGCTCAATCAAAGCCCTCAAGGCGGATACGCAGTATTTT. It yields the protein CASSSIKALKADTQYF.

The V call is TRBV4-1, the J call TRBJ2-7; D is perhaps TRBD2 (5 bases). The length of the CDR3 is 15 residues. V was trimmed by 1 base and J by 6 bases, leaving 16 bases between them. Germline lookup yields CDR1 MGHRA and CDR2 YSYEKL. The CDR3 DNA reads TGCGCCAGCAGCCAAGTCCGTGACTATGCTCTCGAGCAGTACTTC. This encodes CASSQVRDYALEQYF.

The chain is built from TRBV19 and TRBJ2-1; TRBD2 is a possible D gene (5 bases). V was cut by 6 bases and J by 4 bases, with 10 bases left in between. The germline V gene encodes CDR1 LNHDA and CDR2 SQIVND (reference sequence). There are 13 residues in the CDR3. The CDR3 DNA sequence: TGTGCCAGTAGAGCCCCGGGGTACAATGAGCAGTTCTTC. This encodes CASRAPGYNEQFF.

The chain recombines TRBV10-3 with TRBJ1-1; the match to TRBD1 covers 8 bases. CDR1 is ENHRY, CDR2 SYGVKD, per germline. The CDR3 consists of 14 residues. Trimming cost V 2 bases and J 3 bases; bases outside gene matches: 2. The CDR3 loop is CAISETTGDTEAFF. The CDR3 DNA sequence: TGTGCCATCAGTGAGACGACAGGGGACACTGAAGCTTTCTTT.

This clone is a singleton in its sample. The rearrangement links TRBV10-3 to TRBJ2-7; TRBD2 matches at 9 bases. This CDR3 spans 16 amino acids. The germline CDR1 and CDR2 sequences are ENHRY and SYGVKD. The ends lost 2 bases at V and 0 bases at J; junction bases unmatched: 5. CDR3 region: CAISEMLAGISYEQYF. The CDR3 nucleotides are TGTGCCATCAGTGAGATGCTAGCGGGGATCTCCTACGAGCAGTACTTC.

The chain carries TRBV27 and TRBJ2-7; 10 bases agree with TRBD2. This CDR3 comprises 13 residues. The ends lost 7 bases at V and 6 bases at J; junction bases unmatched: 6. Germline V gene sequence: CDR1 MNHEY, CDR2 SMNVEV (reference sequence). The CDR3 region has the DNA TGTGCCAGCACCCGGACTAGCGGCTCCGAGCAGTACTTC. Protein sequence: CASTRTSGSEQYF.

The gene calls are TRBV27 and TRBJ2-3; D is uncertain. Germline V gene lookup returns CDR1 MNHEY and CDR2 SMNVEV (reference sequence). The CDR3 runs to 12 residues. The ends were cut back, 4 bases at V and 3 bases at J, with 5 bases in the middle. The CDR3 coding sequence is TGTGCCAGCAGTTCCCATACAGATACGCAGTATTTT. This encodes CASSSHTDTQYF.

This chain links TRBV6-5 with TRBJ2-1, with TRBD2 matching over 11 bases. Germline trimming cut 7 bases from V and 9 bases from J; bases unmatched to any gene: 11. Germline V CDR1 and CDR2: MNHEY, SVGAGI. The length of the CDR3 is 15 residues. Here the CDR3 DNA reads TGTGCCAGCACGCGAGAACTAGCGGGGGCGAGTGAGCAGTTCTTC. This sequence encodes CASTRELAGASEQFF.